The sequence of this T cell receptor beta chain was determined in a study of T cell changes during pregnancy in multiple sclerosis (dated by TCRdb to about 2019). Context from the whole study: The study looked at changes in the T cell repertoire across pregnancy in women with multiple sclerosis.

Library generation was performed with the immunoSEQ multiplex PCR assay. TCRdb's version of the immuneACCESS table is confined to in-frame rearrangements and falls short of the full clone set. An unresolved V gene accounts for under half of the shortfall where checked; the remainder is of unknown origin. For this sample there are roughly 35,000 clones; over 75% appear just once. The top ten clonotypes cover roughly a tenth of the sample. With regard to this clone: Its antigen is unknown. Base quality data are lacking; no much larger clone is found one base away.

The sample consisted of CD8+ T cells from peripheral blood mononuclear cells, taken before pregnancy. The clonotype comes from a female donor with multiple sclerosis, enrolled in a pregnancy study.

CDR3 protein: CASSATPGGFIQPQHF. The sequenced DNA is TGTGCCAGCAGCGCTACCCCGGGTGGGTTTATCCAGCCCCAGCATTTT. The V gene is TRBV27 and the J gene is TRBJ1-5; no confident D gene assignment can be made. Via the germline V gene (reference sequence), CDR1 is MNHEY and CDR2 SMNVEV. The cysteine opens and the phenylalanine closes a CDR3 of 16 amino acids. The only DNA kept is the CDR3, 48 bases in frame from the first base. The germline ends are 22 bases apart after V is trimmed by 6 bases and J by 7 bases.